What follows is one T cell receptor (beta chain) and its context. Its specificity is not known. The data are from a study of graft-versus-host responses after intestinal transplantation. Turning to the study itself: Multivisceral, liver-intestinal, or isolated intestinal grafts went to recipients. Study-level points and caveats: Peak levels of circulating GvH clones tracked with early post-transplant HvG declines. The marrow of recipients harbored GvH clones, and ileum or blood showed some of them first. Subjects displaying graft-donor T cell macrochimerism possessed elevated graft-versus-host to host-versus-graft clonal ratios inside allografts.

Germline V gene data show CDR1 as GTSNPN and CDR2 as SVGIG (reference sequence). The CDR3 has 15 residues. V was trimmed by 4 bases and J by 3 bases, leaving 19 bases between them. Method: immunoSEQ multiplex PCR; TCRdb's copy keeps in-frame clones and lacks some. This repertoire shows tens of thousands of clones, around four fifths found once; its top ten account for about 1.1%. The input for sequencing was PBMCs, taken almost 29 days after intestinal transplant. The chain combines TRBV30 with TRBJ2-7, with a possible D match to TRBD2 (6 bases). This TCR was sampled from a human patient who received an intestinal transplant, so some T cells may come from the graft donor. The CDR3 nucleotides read TGTGCCTGGACTGACGCGGCCGGGAGTGGCTACGAGCAGTACTTC. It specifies CAWTDAAGSGYEQYF. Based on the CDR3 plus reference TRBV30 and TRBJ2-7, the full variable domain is SQTIHQWPATLVQPVGSPLSLECTVEGTSNPNLYWYRQAAGRGLQLLFYSVGIGQISSEVPQNLSASRPQDRQFILSSKKLLLSDSGFYLCAWTDAAGSGYEQYFGPGTRLTVT.